The source of this TCR beta chain is a study of somatic mutations in cytotoxic T cells in rheumatoid arthritis. About the study: Certain T-cell populations stained with V beta antibodies were FACS-sorted to nearly 100% purity, and V beta1+ cells were TCRB-sequenced.

CDR1 and CDR2 (germline): ENHRY, SYGVKD. This CDR3 comprises 12 residues. Assay: immunoSEQ multiplex PCR; the TCRdb copy retains only in-frame clones and omits some. The data contain 4,500 to 5,000 clones, just under 80% of them singletons. The genes are TRBV10-3 and TRBJ2-1, with 9 positions matching TRBD2. The sample was CD8+ T cells sorted from blood. This TCR was recovered from a man in his 70s with rheumatoid arthritis. DNA of the CDR3: TGTGCAGCGGGGGGCTCCTACAATGAGCAGTTCTTC. Translating gives CAAGGSYNEQFF.